The table lists the clone carrying this T cell receptor (beta chain) with many counts. Its antigen is still unknown. V was pared by 5 bases and J by 2 bases, with 13 bases between. The CDR3 is made up of 14 amino acids. These data belong to a study of T cells in Graves' hyperthyroidism and ophthalmopathy. Points from the study as a whole: Stable hyperthyroidism and ophthalmopathy were separated using 13 V-J signatures.

There were TCR beta CDR3 regions amplified from RNA transcripts. HTBI primers drove first-round RT-PCR of the TCR CDR3. MiXCR, run by TCRdb on the multiplex PCR reads, gives a single entry per CDR3 protein. Of 300,000 to 500,000 distinct CDR3 sequences listed, more than 13% are singletons. Exclusion of a patient resulted from uncontrolled infection, other autoimmune disease, pregnancy or lactation. Clinical symptoms, serum thyroxine and TRAb, thyroid ultrasound and orbital computed tomography were used for the diagnoses. This TCR derives from a woman in her 30s with Graves' hyperthyroidism. Sequenced material: blood. The chain is built from TRBV12-3 or TRBV12-4 and TRBJ2-7, with no clear D. The CDR3 region is CASSLETLTYEQYF. Written as DNA, the CDR3 is TGTGCCAGCAGTCTGGAGACTCTAACCTACGAGCAGTACTTC.